This entry is about one T cell receptor (beta chain). This clone's antigen is unknown. Per-base qualities were not stored, and no clone one base away is much larger. This sample is part of a study of shared clonotypes between healthy human individuals (dated by TCRdb to 2018 to 2020). Regarding the study in general: Two women and a few men aged 18 to 49 years were included in the cohort. To increase sequencing depth and limit assay-specific biases, TCR repertoire library preparation and sequencing were carried out by different laboratories using diverse techniques. Between about 0.8 and 9 billion PBMCs per donor were obtained by leukapheresis. To estimate repertoire size and how much clonotype sharing occurs between individuals, the study deeply sequenced the blood TCR repertoires of roughly 5 healthy adults. For each donor, CD4 naive and CD4 memory were each run on three plates, CD8 naive on two plates, and CD8 memory on one plate. The full study reports these points: Sampling was restricted to blood, and TCR repertoires in tissue are likely to differ from TCR repertoires in blood. Pairwise subsampling indicated that sequencing depth was expected to affect the degree of clonotype sharing among donors. Larger estimated clonotype richness was generally found for naive subsets than for memory subsets. The genetic and exposure-history diversity represented was limited by the small number of donors. Compared with non-shared clonotypes, clonotypes shared by all four sorted-subset donors had higher generation probabilities. Even with the large sequencing depth, rarefaction of the sorted-subset datasets indicated that sequencing was incomplete. About 4.5% of naive CD4, 3.5% of naive CD8, 2.3% of memory CD4, and about 0.4% of memory CD8 clonotypes were shared across several donors.

Healthy HIV-negative adults with no recently reported acute infections or vaccinations were included as donors. Only Caucasian adults living in Nashville, Tennessee, USA were represented among the donors. Magnetic negative selection was used to enrich CD4+ T cells, after which naive cells were positively selected on CD45RA and the negative fraction became the memory subset. Blood was obtained by leukapheresis, after which PBMCs were separated by Ficoll-Histopaque density gradient centrifugation and cryopreserved in liquid nitrogen vapor phase. Analytical flow cytometry was used to check the purity and quantity of each magnetically sorted T cell population. Genomic DNA was isolated from every sorted fraction and measured by UV absorbance on a Nanodrop 2000c. The CDR3 holds 14 amino acids from the cysteine to the phenylalanine. CDR3 DNA only is kept here, 42 bases in frame from base 1. Unmatched junction bases come to 7, with V trimmed by 5 bases and J by 4 bases. Looking up the germline V gene yields CDR1 SGHTA and CDR2 FQGNSA.

Using the deep immunoSEQ assay, TCR CDR3 regions were amplified from genomic DNA by multiplex PCR. Genomic DNA extracted from each cell subset was distributed evenly over all wells of several immunoSEQ 96-well plates, and each plate served as one replicate. For sorted subsets, about 200 ng genomic DNA, equal to 25,000 to 35,000 T cell genomes, was loaded into each replicate PCR. The purified libraries were quantified using a Qubit 3.0 fluorometer, sized with a Bioanalyzer 2100, and then quantified again using the KAPA Library Quantification kit. Each immunoSEQ 96-well plate was sequenced on its own single-read 150-cycle Illumina NextSeq 550 flow cell. The original pipeline was this. Because the immunoSEQ output included only junctional sequences and no quality scores, the filtering could not be the same as the filtering used for full-length reads. To assign V/J genes and CDR3, sequences were annotated using PyIR, a Python wrapper for IgBLAST v1.9, with IMGT germline references. Any read was removed if the V/J assignment was weak (E-value above 1e-6), the CDR3 was missing, or the read contained stop codons, out-of-frame junctions, or ambiguous translated residues. A V3J clonotype was defined by an identical inferred V gene, J gene, and CDR3 amino acid sequence. The percentage overlap between two repertoires was calculated by dividing the number of shared unique clonotypes by the size of the smaller repertoire. Repertoire richness was assessed with RTK rarefaction, the Chao1 estimator, and Recon v2.1 estimates of unobserved clonotypes. Generation probabilities were computed with OLGA for all TCRbeta clonotypes obtained by the gDNA method from a handful of donors. The clones in this table, taken by TCRdb from immuneACCESS, are in-frame only. Not every clone is retained; where verified, under half of the shortfall comes from an unresolved V gene, and the cause of the rest is unknown. The V and J calls and clone size were taken over from that table, and D and trimming were inferred from the DNA. The table for this sample lists over a million clones; about 96% of them were counted only once. The ten largest clones take up approximately 1.2% of the sample.

This sequence uses TRBV7-2 and TRBJ1-1, and TRBD1 matches 7 of the central bases. This TCR was sampled from a man aged 25-45 years in good health. The sample taken for sequencing was naive CD4+ T cells sorted from blood. In light of the paper, this sample's cell subset or site label describes: CD45RA+ positively selected. The sequenced DNA is TGTGCCAGCAGCGCCCACAGGGGAGGCACTGAAGCTTTCTTT. Translated, it reads CASSAHRGGTEAFF. Here the CDR3 is joined to the reference TRBV7-2 and TRBJ1-1 genes, and the full variable domain is: GAGVSQSPSNKVTEKGKDVELRCDPISGHTALYWYRQSLGQGLEFLIYFQGNSAPDKSGLPSDRFSAERTGGSVSTLTIQRTQQEDSAVYLCASSAHRGGTEAFFGQGTRLTVV.